The rows below give T cell receptor beta chains drawn from one sample of a study of spatial heterogeneity in lung cancer. TCRdb reprocessed the 5' RACE reads via MiXCR and lists one record per CDR3 protein. The sample has 65,000 to 85,000 distinct CDR3 sequences; approximately 20% are singletons. The material sequenced was PBMCs, taken at surgery. These receptors came from a male donor with early-stage non-small cell lung cancer. Each CDR3 is given with its conserved first and last residue. D genes are given only for firm matches. Rows may omit the clone size; those that give it use once, few, many or a size class.

CDR3aa | CDR3nt | j_gene | d_gene | abundance | v_gene
CASSLRSNSDGYTF | TGTGCCAGCAGCTTAAGGAGCAACTCCGATGGCTACACCTTC | TRBJ1-2 | NA | NA | TRBV7-9
CASSLRGQGAGGTQYF | TGTGCCAGCAGCCTCCGTGGACAGGGGGCAGGAGGTACGCAGTATTTT | TRBJ2-3 | TRBD1 | NA | TRBV6-2/TRBV6-3
CASSPQVPQDTEQFF | TGTGCCAGCTCACCTCAGGTCCCCCAAGATACTGAGCAGTTCTTC | TRBJ2-1 | NA | NA | TRBV18
CATSGQGANGYTF | TGTGCCACCAGTGGTCAGGGGGCTAATGGCTACACCTTC | TRBJ1-2 | TRBD1 | NA | TRBV24-1
CASSIGTGGSQETQYF | TGTGCCAGTAGTATCGGGACAGGGGGTTCCCAAGAGACCCAGTACTTC | TRBJ2-5 | TRBD1 | NA | TRBV19
CASSSRGANTGELFF | TGTGCCAGCAGTTCGAGGGGCGCGAACACCGGGGAGCTGTTTTTT | TRBJ2-2 | NA | NA | TRBV28
CASSSGGATGELFF | TGTGCCAGCAGCTCCGGCGGAGCAACCGGGGAGCTGTTTTTT | TRBJ2-2 | NA | NA | TRBV7-9
CASSLALEGETQYF | TGTGCCAGCAGCTTAGCGTTGGAGGGGGAGACCCAGTACTTC | TRBJ2-5 | NA | medium-sized | TRBV7-2
CATCAAQGALGEQFF | TGTGCCACCTGCGCGGCCCAGGGGGCACTTGGTGAGCAGTTCTTC | TRBJ2-1 | TRBD1 | few | TRBV6-5
CASSSGQGRTDTQYF | TGTGCCAGCAGCTCAGGACAGGGCCGAACAGATACGCAGTATTTT | TRBJ2-3 | TRBD1 | NA | TRBV7-2
CAISRLAGADEQFF | TGTGCCATCAGTCGACTAGCGGGAGCTGATGAGCAGTTCTTC | TRBJ2-1 | TRBD2 | NA | TRBV10-3
CASQGGATNEKLFF | TGTGCCAGCCAGGGCGGGGCAACTAATGAAAAACTGTTTTTT | TRBJ1-4 | NA | NA | TRBV25-1
CASSAQGTNTGELFF | TGTGCCAGCAGTGCTCAGGGAACGAACACCGGGGAGCTGTTTTTT | TRBJ2-2 | NA | NA | TRBV6-5
CASSVGTSGGADTQYF | TGTGCCAGCAGCGTCGGGACTAGCGGGGGCGCAGATACGCAGTATTTT | TRBJ2-3 | TRBD2 | NA | TRBV7-8
CASSRWDRGNEQFF | TGTGCCAGCAGCCGCTGGGACAGGGGTAATGAGCAGTTCTTC | TRBJ2-1 | TRBD1 | few | TRBV7-2
CASSFGHHSNQPQHF | TGTGCCAGCAGTTTTGGACACCATAGCAATCAGCCCCAGCATTTT | TRBJ1-5 | NA | NA | TRBV12-3/TRBV12-4
CASRRLNDYGYTF | TGTGCCAGCAGGAGATTAAACGACTATGGCTACACCTTC | TRBJ1-2 | NA | NA | TRBV12-3/TRBV12-4
CASSLAGTGFGNTIYF | TGTGCCAGCAGTTTAGCCGGGACAGGGTTTGGAAACACCATATATTTT | TRBJ1-3 | TRBD1 | NA | TRBV28
CSARDGGESPLHF | TGCAGTGCTAGAGATGGAGGGGAATCACCCCTCCACTTT | TRBJ1-6 | NA | NA | TRBV20-1
CASKTGGEGADTQYF | TGTGCCAGTAAGACTGGGGGCGAAGGGGCAGATACGCAGTATTTT | TRBJ2-3 | NA | NA | TRBV19
CASGQRGDRELFF | TGTGCCAGCGGTCAGCGGGGGGACCGGGAGCTGTTTTTT | TRBJ2-2 | TRBD2 | NA | TRBV12-3/TRBV12-4
CASSQAGDGDYEQYF | TGTGCCAGCAGCCAAGCTGGCGACGGGGACTACGAGCAGTACTTC | TRBJ2-7 | NA | NA | TRBV4-2
CASSSGINSYNEQFF | TGCGCCAGCAGCTCGGGGATCAACTCCTACAATGAGCAGTTCTTC | TRBJ2-1 | NA | NA | TRBV5-1
CASSYSEGRGSYEKLFF | TGTGCCAGCAGTTACTCGGAGGGGAGAGGATCGTATGAAAAACTGTTTTTT | TRBJ1-4 | NA | many | TRBV6-2/TRBV6-3
CASSDAGATDTQYF | TGTGCCAGCTCGGATGCGGGAGCCACAGATACGCAGTATTTT | TRBJ2-3 | TRBD2 | few | TRBV27
CASSYPGTAVNYGYTF | TGTGCCAGCAGTTACCCTGGGACAGCTGTTAACTATGGCTACACCTTC | TRBJ1-2 | TRBD1 | NA | TRBV6-2/TRBV6-3
CASGTGGMLIPGANVLTF | TGTGCCAGCGGGACAGGGGGCATGTTAATCCCTGGGGCCAACGTCCTGACTTTC | TRBJ2-6 | TRBD1 | NA | TRBV6-2/TRBV6-3
CASTKGQVDTEAFF | TGTGCCAGCACCAAGGGACAAGTGGACACTGAAGCTTTCTTT | TRBJ1-1 | NA | NA | TRBV6-2/TRBV6-3
CASSTGQGGTEAFF | TGTGCCAGCTCGACCGGACAGGGTGGAACTGAAGCTTTCTTT | TRBJ1-1 | TRBD1 | few | TRBV18
CASISRGFKQYF | TGTGCCAGCATAAGCAGGGGGTTCAAGCAGTACTTC | TRBJ2-7 | TRBD1 | NA | TRBV28
CASSRDQGDQPQHF | TGTGCCAGCTCACGGGACCAGGGTGACCAGCCCCAGCATTTT | TRBJ1-5 | NA | few | TRBV18
CASSLADRAEAFF | TGCGCCAGCAGCTTGGCGGACAGGGCTGAAGCTTTCTTT | TRBJ1-1 | TRBD1 | few | TRBV5-1
CASSDRLTSEQYF | TGTGCCAGCAGCGACAGGCTCACATCCGAGCAGTACTTC | TRBJ2-7 | NA | NA | TRBV9
CASSADRGNEQFF | TGTGCCAGCAGCGCGGACAGGGGGAATGAGCAGTTCTTC | TRBJ2-1 | TRBD1 | few | TRBV7-2
CSAAPSGRDTGELFF | TGCAGTGCTGCCCCTAGCGGGAGGGATACCGGGGAGCTGTTTTTT | TRBJ2-2 | TRBD2 | NA | TRBV20-1
CASSPTSGGPADTQYF | TGTGCCAGCAGCCCGACTAGCGGGGGCCCTGCAGATACGCAGTATTTT | TRBJ2-3 | TRBD2 | NA | TRBV16
CASSPRDGLRETQYF | TGTGCCAGCAGTCCACGGGACGGCCTCCGGGAGACCCAGTACTTC | TRBJ2-5 | NA | NA | TRBV27
CASSLTGTTYEQYF | TGCGCCAGCAGTTTGACCGGGACAACCTACGAGCAGTACTTC | TRBJ2-7 | NA | few | TRBV5-1
CSVEVPSGANVLTF | TGCAGCGTTGAAGTTCCCTCTGGGGCCAACGTCCTGACTTTC | TRBJ2-6 | NA | NA | TRBV29-1
CASSLGAVISGNTIYF | TGTGCCAGCAGCTTAGGGGCGGTTATCTCTGGAAACACCATATATTTT | TRBJ1-3 | NA | NA | TRBV11-3
CAISNAQGGSQPQHF | TGTGCCATCAGTAATGCCCAGGGTGGGAGTCAGCCCCAGCATTTT | TRBJ1-5 | NA | NA | TRBV10-3
CASSPGLLYEQYF | TGTGCCAGCTCCCCTGGGCTGCTCTACGAGCAGTACTTC | TRBJ2-7 | NA | NA | TRBV9
CATSRGVGTVGAFF | TGTGCCACCAGCAGAGGGGTCGGTACGGTCGGAGCTTTCTTT | TRBJ1-1 | NA | NA | TRBV15
CASSQELRREQYF | TGTGCCAGCAGCCAAGAGCTCCGGCGCGAGCAGTACTTC | TRBJ2-7 | NA | few | TRBV4-2
CASSGRKNTDTQYF | TGTGCCAGCAGTGGGCGGAAGAACACAGATACGCAGTATTTT | TRBJ2-3 | NA | NA | TRBV6-1
CASRRDFQETQYF | TGTGCCAGCAGACGGGACTTCCAAGAGACCCAGTACTTC | TRBJ2-5 | NA | NA | TRBV12-3/TRBV12-4
CASSPRGGWEEQYF | TGTGCCAGCAGCCCCAGGGGGGGTTGGGAGGAGCAGTACTTC | TRBJ2-7 | NA | few | TRBV7-2
CASSVASIGRGPDTQYF | TGTGCCAGCAGCGTAGCTTCCATTGGGAGGGGTCCAGATACGCAGTATTTT | TRBJ2-3 | TRBD2 | few | TRBV9
CATLRGDSNTDTQYF | TGTGCCACCCTCCGGGGGGACTCCAACACAGATACGCAGTATTTT | TRBJ2-3 | TRBD2 | few | TRBV10-3
CASSIGLAQGADTQYF | TGTGCCAGCAGCATCGGACTAGCCCAGGGGGCAGATACGCAGTATTTT | TRBJ2-3 | NA | many | TRBV11-2
CASSLQGRSNQPQHF | TGTGCCAGCAGCTTACAGGGGAGGAGCAATCAGCCCCAGCATTTT | TRBJ1-5 | NA | NA | TRBV7-2
CASSRRAGDGEQFF | TGTGCCAGCAGTCGTCGGGCAGGGGACGGTGAGCAGTTCTTC | TRBJ2-1 | NA | many | TRBV7-6
CASSYSDKQFF | TGTGCCAGCAGTTACTCGGATAAGCAGTTCTTC | TRBJ2-1 | NA | NA | TRBV6-5
CASSLGAGHPYEQYF | TGTGCCAGCAGCTTGGGGGCGGGACATCCCTACGAGCAGTACTTC | TRBJ2-7 | NA | NA | TRBV5-4
CASSYSPYNNQPQHF | TGTGCCAGCAGTTACTCACCCTATAACAATCAGCCCCAGCATTTT | TRBJ1-5 | NA | NA | TRBV6-2/TRBV6-3
CASSPSTGGNTQHF | TGTGCCAGCTCACCCTCGACAGGGGGTAATACCCAGCATTTT | TRBJ1-5 | TRBD1 | few | TRBV18
CSARVFPNTQYF | TGCAGTGCTAGAGTTTTCCCGAACACGCAGTATTTT | TRBJ2-3 | NA | NA | TRBV20-1
CASSLQTPLPGELFF | TGTGCCAGCAGTTTACAGACACCCCTCCCCGGGGAGCTGTTTTTT | TRBJ2-2 | NA | few | TRBV28
CASSLSGFTGELFF | TGTGCCAGCAGCCTTAGCGGGTTTACCGGGGAGCTGTTTTTT | TRBJ2-2 | TRBD2 | many | TRBV28
CASSPTPGLAGGPSSYEQYF | TGTGCCAGCAGCCCAACCCCGGGACTAGCGGGGGGTCCAAGCTCCTACGAGCAGTACTTC | TRBJ2-7 | TRBD2 | NA | TRBV7-2